This T cell receptor (beta chain) is drawn from a study of CD8+CD57+ T cells in acquired aplastic anemia. The study profiled TCR beta VDJ and CDR3 using genomic DNA as template. TCRdb re-called the reads with MiXCR, one entry per CDR3 protein. The sample contains roughly 130,000 distinct CDR3 sequences, around 48% of which appear only once. Only a few counts were recorded for this clonotype. A single base separates this from a much larger clone, so it may be a read error. CDR1 and CDR2 (germline): SGHAT, FQNNGV. The CDR3 spans 15 residues. Specimen: sorted CD4+, CD8+, or CD8+CD57+ T cells (not recorded which) from PBMCs. The TCR comes from a human donor in good health, serving as a control. This rearrangement joins TRBV11-2 to TRBJ1-2; D may be TRBD1 (5 bases). This CDR3 reads CAGSLDYVGGKGYTF. CDR3 coding DNA: TGTGCCGGCAGCTTAGATTATGTGGGGGGAAAGGGCTACACCTTC.